Listed below are T cell receptor beta chains from one sample, sequenced in a study of PD-L1 blockade in urothelial cancer. Measured with immunoSEQ multiplex PCR; TCRdb has only the in-frame clones, and not every one. The data contain 30,000 to 50,000 clones, approximately 93% of them singletons. Sequences were derived from PBMCs, sampled around atezolizumab (anti-PD-L1) treatment. Source of these receptors: an older woman with urothelial cancer. Each CDR3 is given with its conserved first and last residue. A D gene is named only where the DNA matches it firmly. Size tells how often a clone was seen (once, few, many) or the class of an expanded clone, and some rows leave it out.

j_call | clone_size | v_call | d_call | cdr3_nt | cdr3_aa
TRBJ1-1 | few | TRBV30 | - | TGTGCCTGGAAAACATGGACTGGGAACACTGAAGCTTTCTTT | CAWKTWTGNTEAFF
TRBJ2-1 | - | TRBV27 | - | TGTGCCACCCAGACTACCAACTACAATGAGCAGTTCTTC | CATQTTNYNEQFF
TRBJ2-5 | - | TRBV28 | TRBD1 | TGTGCCAGCAGTTCCCCCGGACAGGGTCGACAGACCCAGTACTTC | CASSSPGQGRQTQYF
TRBJ1-1 | - | TRBV27 | TRBD1 | TGTGCCAGCAGTCTGACAGGGGGCGGGAGAACTGAAGCTTTCTTT | CASSLTGGGRTEAFF
TRBJ1-3 | once | TRBV30 | - | TGTGCCTGGAGTGTTGGCGGATTCTCTGGAAACACCATATATTTT | CAWSVGGFSGNTIYF
TRBJ2-1 | - | TRBV15 | TRBD1 | TGTGCCACCAGCAGAGATCGGACAGGAATTCACAATGAGCAGTTCTTC | CATSRDRTGIHNEQFF
TRBJ2-3 | - | TRBV5-4 | TRBD2 | TGTGCCAGCAGCCCTAGGACTAGCGGGGTAGTCACAGATACGCAGTATTTT | CASSPRTSGVVTDTQYF
TRBJ1-5 | - | TRBV21-1 | - | TGTGCCAGCAGCAAGGGGGGACAGTACAATCAGCCCCAGCATTTT | CASSKGGQYNQPQHF
TRBJ2-3 | - | TRBV5-1 | - | TGCGCCAGCAGCTCAGGACAAACGGCCACAGATACGCAGTATTTT | CASSSGQTATDTQYF
TRBJ2-1 | - | TRBV7-7 | - | TGTGCTAGCAGCTTAGTCACAGGGCCCTCCTACAATGAGCAGTTCTTC | CASSLVTGPSYNEQFF
TRBJ1-2 | - | TRBV28 | - | TGTGCCAGCAGTTCCCCAGGGAGGGAGGACGGCTACACCTTC | CASSSPGREDGYTF
TRBJ2-5 | - | TRBV4-2 | TRBD2 | TGTGCCAGCAGCCAAAATCCGGGACTAGCGGTTCAAGAGACCCAGTACTTC | CASSQNPGLAVQETQYF